Listed below are T cell receptor beta chains from one sample, sequenced in a study of shared clonotypes between healthy human individuals. Profiling relied on immunoSEQ multiplex PCR, and the TCRdb table lists in-frame clones only, not all of them. The sample comprises over a million clones, 70% to 80% of which are singletons, and more than 0.55% rests with the top ten. Sequencing used memory CD4+ T cells from PBMCs. Source of these receptors: a man aged 18 to 30 in good health. Some clones in this sample may be carry-over from other donors' samples. Each CDR3 is given with its conserved first and last residue. The D gene is left open where the match is weak. Only part of the rows carry a size: once, few, many, or a class if the clone is expanded.

few	NA	TRBJ1-1	16	TRBV19	CASRTQESDSNTEAFF	TGTGCCAGTAGGACACAAGAATCGGATTCTAACACTGAAGCTTTCTTT
NA	NA	TRBJ1-4	14	TRBV27	CASSPKQMDEKLFF	TGTGCCAGCAGTCCCAAGCAGATGGATGAAAAACTGTTTTTT
NA	TRBD2	TRBJ2-3	16	TRBV5-1	CASSLVAGGVTDTQYF	TGCGCCAGCAGCTTGGTAGCGGGAGGGGTCACAGATACGCAGTATTTT
few	TRBD1	TRBJ1-5	15	TRBV2	CASRKEWDRDQPQHF	TGTGCCAGCAGGAAAGAATGGGACAGGGATCAGCCCCAGCATTTT
NA	TRBD1	TRBJ1-1	14	TRBV7-2	CASSLGDRATEAFF	TGTGCCAGCAGCTTAGGGGACAGGGCCACTGAAGCTTTCTTT
NA	NA	TRBJ1-4	14	TRBV4-2	CASSQGGDGEKLFF	TGTGCCAGCAGCCAAGGGGGTGATGGCGAAAAACTGTTTTTT
few	NA	TRBJ2-7	12	TRBV10-3	CAAGDPFYEQYF	TGTGCCGCCGGCGACCCCTTCTACGAGCAGTACTTC
few	NA	TRBJ1-3	15	TRBV9	CASSEQGHGRNTIYF	TGTGCCAGCAGCGAGCAGGGACATGGCCGAAACACCATATATTTT
NA	NA	TRBJ2-3	12	TRBV9	CASSVEGRTQYF	TGTGCCAGCAGCGTAGAAGGGCGTACGCAGTATTTT
few	TRBD1	TRBJ1-2	16	TRBV25-1	CASSEYRRGGGYGYTF	TGTGCCAGCAGTGAATATAGGAGAGGGGGCGGCTATGGCTACACCTTC
few	NA	TRBJ2-7	14	TRBV27	CASTPGGTSYEQYF	TGTGCCAGCACCCCAGGGGGGACTTCCTACGAGCAGTACTTC
few	NA	TRBJ2-7	14	TRBV28	CASSFLGASYEQYF	TGTGCCAGCAGTTTTCTAGGGGCTTCCTACGAGCAGTACTTC
once	NA	TRBJ1-2	13	TRBV27	CASRGRGTEGYTF	TGTGCCAGCCGAGGGCGGGGAACCGAGGGCTACACCTTC